A selection of T cell receptor beta chains follows, all from one sample in a study of cytomegalovirus exposure and HLA in healthy donors. Assay: immunoSEQ multiplex PCR; the TCRdb copy retains only in-frame clones and omits some. This table holds 66,000 or so clones, nearly 98% found once. The sequenced material came from PBMCs. The receptor set was obtained from a woman in her late teens or twenties in good health and CMV-seropositive. The CDR3 runs from the conserved cysteine through the conserved F or W. A D gene is named only where the DNA matches it firmly. Expanded clones are given a class, and other clones once, few, many or no size at all.

TRBJ1-2 | . | TRBV13 | . | TGTGCCAGCAGCCATTCGGACTTGGGGGGCTACACCTTC | CASSHSDLGGYTF
TRBJ2-5 | . | TRBV4-1 | . | TGCGCCAGCAGCCAGAGGGGGACGCGAGAGACCCAGTACTTC | CASSQRGTRETQYF
TRBJ2-1 | TRBD2 | TRBV7-2 | once | TGTGCCAGCAGCTTTCCTAGCGGGAGGGCCGAATCCCCCTACAATGAGCAGTTCTTC | CASSFPSGRAESPYNEQFF
TRBJ1-2 | TRBD1 | TRBV5-6 | . | TGTGCCAGCAGCTTGGTTGACAGGGGGGACTATGGCTACACCTTC | CASSLVDRGDYGYTF
TRBJ1-1 | . | TRBV7-8 | . | TGTGCCAGCAGCCACACAACCGGACAGCCCTCGGAAGCTTTCTTT | CASSHTTGQPSEAFF
TRBJ1-5 | . | TRBV5-6 | . | TGTGCCAGCAGCTCAAGACTGAGTAGCAATCAGCCCCAGCATTTT | CASSSRLSSNQPQHF
TRBJ2-2 | TRBD2 | TRBV11-2 | . | TGTGCCAGCAGCCGGCTAGCGGGAGTTAGTGGCGGGGAGCTGTTTTTT | CASSRLAGVSGGELFF
TRBJ2-5 | . | TRBV28 | . | TGTGCCAGCAGCCCCCTGGGGGTAGCGGAGAGGGTTGTAGGAGAGACCCAGTACTTC | CASSPLGVAERVVGETQYF
TRBJ2-7 | TRBD2 | TRBV9 | . | TGTGCCAGCAGCCCCTTCGTGGCGGGAGAAAACTACGAGCAGTACTTC | CASSPFVAGENYEQYF
TRBJ2-1 | TRBD2 | TRBV6-6 | . | TGTGCCAGCAGTTACTCGCTAGCGGGAGGCAATGAGCAGTTCTTC | CASSYSLAGGNEQFF
TRBJ2-3 | TRBD1 | TRBV10-3 | . | TGTGCCATCAGTGAACGGGACAGAAACACAGATACGCAGTATTTT | CAISERDRNTDTQYF
TRBJ2-2 | TRBD1 | TRBV6-5 | . | TGTGCCAGCAGTTCCGGGACAGGGGCCACCGGGGAGCTGTTTTTT | CASSSGTGATGELFF
TRBJ2-1 | TRBD2 | TRBV13 | . | TGTGCCAGCAGCACCATGGGACTAGCGGGAGACGATGAGCAGTTCTTC | CASSTMGLAGDDEQFF
TRBJ2-7 | . | TRBV28 | . | TGTGCCAGCAGTTTATCGGCGGGTAAAATCTCCTACGAGCAGTACTTC | CASSLSAGKISYEQYF
TRBJ2-3 | TRBD2 | TRBV2 | . | TGTGCCAGCAGTGAGGGACTAGCGGGAGGTACAGATACGCAGTATTTT | CASSEGLAGGTDTQYF
TRBJ1-3 | TRBD1 | TRBV5-6 | . | TGTGCCAGCAGCCTGGTGGGACAGATCTCTGGAAACACCATATATTTT | CASSLVGQISGNTIYF
TRBJ2-3 | TRBD1 | TRBV12-5 | . | TGTGCTAGTGGTTTAGGACAGGGGGACACAGATACGCAGTATTTT | CASGLGQGDTDTQYF
TRBJ2-5 | . | TRBV10-1 | . | TGCGCCACCCTGGGGGCCGGGACCCAGTACTTC | CATLGAGTQYF
TRBJ2-3 | TRBD2 | TRBV10-1 | . | TGCGCCAGCAGTGAGGCTAGCGGGAGGGATACGCAGTATTTT | CASSEASGRDTQYF
TRBJ1-4 | . | TRBV28 | . | TGTGCCAGCAGTCCTATATGGACAGTAAATGAAAAACTGTTTTTT | CASSPIWTVNEKLFF
TRBJ2-3 | TRBD1 | TRBV2 | . | TGTGCCAGCAGAGCGACAGGGGGCCGGAGGGATACGCAGTATTTT | CASRATGGRRDTQYF
TRBJ1-2 | TRBD1 | TRBV4-1 | . | TGCGCCAGCAGCCAACTGGACAGGTGGTATGGCTACACCTTC | CASSQLDRWYGYTF
TRBJ2-6 | . | TRBV18 | . | TGTGCCAGCTCACAGGGGGATGGGGCCAACGTCCTGACTTTC | CASSQGDGANVLTF
TRBJ1-2 | TRBD1 | TRBV29-1 | . | TGCAGCGTTGAGCGCCGGACAGGGATGTCTAACTATGGCTACACCTTC | CSVERRTGMSNYGYTF
TRBJ1-1 | . | TRBV6-1 | . | TGTGCCAACAGAGACAGGAACACTGAAGCTTTCTTT | CANRDRNTEAFF
TRBJ2-7 | . | TRBV28 | . | TGTGCCAGCAGTTTCTCTCCGGGGATCTACGAGCAGTACTTC | CASSFSPGIYEQYF
TRBJ1-2 | TRBD1 | TRBV5-1 | . | TGCGCCAGCAGTGAGGGGGCCGGCTATGGCTACACCTTC | CASSEGAGYGYTF
TRBJ1-2 | TRBD1 | TRBV14 | . | TGTGCCAGCAGCCCGAGCGGACAGGGGTTCGGCTACACCTTC | CASSPSGQGFGYTF
TRBJ2-7 | TRBD2 | TRBV4-1 | . | TGCGCCAGCAGCCAGGCCCCTAGCGGGAGCTCCTACGAGCAGTACTTC | CASSQAPSGSSYEQYF
TRBJ2-7 | TRBD2 | TRBV6-5 | few | TGTGCCAGCAGTTACGAGCGGGGTGCCTACGAGCAGTACTTC | CASSYERGAYEQYF
TRBJ2-3 | . | TRBV6-4 | . | TGTGCCAGCAGTGACACGACAGATAGCACAGATACGCAGTATTTT | CASSDTTDSTDTQYF
TRBJ2-2 | TRBD2 | TRBV27 | . | TGTGCCAGCAGTTCGCTAGCGGGAGAGAACACCGGGGAGCTGTTTTTT | CASSSLAGENTGELFF
TRBJ2-6 | . | TRBV7-9 | . | TGTGCCAGCAGCTTAGGGACAGTCTCTGGGGCCAACGTCCTGACTTTC | CASSLGTVSGANVLTF
TRBJ2-1 | TRBD2 | TRBV27 | . | TGTGCCAGCAGTCCGACTAGCGGGGGGCACAATGAGCAGTTCTTC | CASSPTSGGHNEQFF
TRBJ2-2 | . | TRBV6-5 | . | TGTGCCAGCAGTCCTCGTAACACCGGGGAGCTGTTTTTT | CASSPRNTGELFF
TRBJ1-4 | . | TRBV28 | . | TGTGCCAGCAGTTTGTCCAGGGGCGAAAAACTGTTTTTT | CASSLSRGEKLFF
TRBJ2-3 | . | TRBV9 | . | TGTGCCAGCAGCGTAGAAGGGGTACCCATCACAGATACGCAGTATTTT | CASSVEGVPITDTQYF
TRBJ2-1 | TRBD2 | TRBV4-1 | . | TGCGCCAGCAGCCAAGGGCGGACTAGCGAATCCTACAATGAGCAGTTCTTC | CASSQGRTSESYNEQFF
TRBJ2-1 | TRBD2 | TRBV5-1 | . | TGCGCCAGCAGCCAGACTAGCGGGAGGAGACACGAGCAGTTCTTC | CASSQTSGRRHEQFF
TRBJ2-5 | . | TRBV28 | once | TGTGCCAGCAGCCGGCCCGACGGGTACCAAGAGACCCAGTACTTC | CASSRPDGYQETQYF
TRBJ2-7 | TRBD1 | TRBV15 | . | TGTGCCACCACCGGGACAGGGGAACGCGAGCAGTACTTC | CATTGTGEREQYF
TRBJ2-3 | . | TRBV6-5 | . | TGTGCCAGCACAGGGCCTAGCACAGATACGCAGTATTTT | CASTGPSTDTQYF
TRBJ1-5 | . | TRBV27 | . | TGTGCCAGCAGTTTGGCAGGCCATAGCAATCAGCCCCAGCATTTT | CASSLAGHSNQPQHF